Listed here is a single TCR beta chain. Its antigen is unidentified. The source of the sample is a study of cytomegalovirus exposure and HLA in healthy donors. Findings and limits, study-wide: It was likely that a cluster of highly shared sequence variants was a sequencing artifact. CMV serostatus was the only immune exposure information that was available.

CDR3 length: 15 residues. The V end lost 3 bases, the J end lost 8 bases, and 19 bases lay between the germline ends. Germline V gene sequence: CDR1 SGHTA, CDR2 FQGNSA. PCR involved 60 Vbeta and 13 Jbeta primers. Authors' methods: In a later analysis, 70 million to 80 million unique TCR beta chains included roughly 11 million shared by two or more donors. Profiling relied on immunoSEQ multiplex PCR, and the TCRdb table lists in-frame clones only, not all of them. The DNA gave D and trimming, while V, J and clone size come from that table. The sample has 150,000 or so clones; roughly 75% are singletons.

This rearrangement joins TRBV7-2 to TRBJ1-2; D is unclear. The sample consisted of PBMCs. The clonotype originates from a man aged 18-30 years in good health and CMV-seropositive. CDR3 nucleotide sequence: TGTGCCAGCAGCTTCCAGATGGGCCTTAACAGCGGCTACACCTTC. Translated, it gives CASSFQMGLNSGYTF. Using reference TRBV7-2 and TRBJ1-2 for the parts outside the CDR3, the full variable domain is GAGVSQSPSNKVTEKGKDVELRCDPISGHTALYWYRQSLGQGLEFLIYFQGNSAPDKSGLPSDRFSAERTGGSVSTLTIQRTQQEDSAVYLCASSFQMGLNSGYTFGSGTRLTVV.